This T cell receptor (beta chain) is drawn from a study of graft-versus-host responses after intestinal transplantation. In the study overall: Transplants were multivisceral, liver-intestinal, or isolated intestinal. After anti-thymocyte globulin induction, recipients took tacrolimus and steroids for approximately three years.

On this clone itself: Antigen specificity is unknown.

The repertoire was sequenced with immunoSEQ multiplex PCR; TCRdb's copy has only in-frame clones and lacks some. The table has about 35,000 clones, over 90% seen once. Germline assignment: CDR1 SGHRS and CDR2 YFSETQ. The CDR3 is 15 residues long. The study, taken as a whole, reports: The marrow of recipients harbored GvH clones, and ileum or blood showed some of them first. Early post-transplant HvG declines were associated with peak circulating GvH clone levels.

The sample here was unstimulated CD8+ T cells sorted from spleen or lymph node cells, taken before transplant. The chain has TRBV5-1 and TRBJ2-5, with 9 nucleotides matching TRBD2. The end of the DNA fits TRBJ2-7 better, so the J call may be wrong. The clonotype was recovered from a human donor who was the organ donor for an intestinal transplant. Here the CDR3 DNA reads TGCGCCAGCAGCTCTTCTAGCGGGAAGGGGTACGAGCAGTACTTC. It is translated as CASSSSSGKGYEQYF.